This entry lists 16 T cell receptor beta chains sequenced from one sample in a study of CD8+CD57+ T cells in acquired aplastic anemia. TCR beta VDJ combinations and CDR3 sequences were profiled from genomic DNA. One entry per CDR3 protein results from TCRdb running MiXCR on the reads. The table shows about 180,000 distinct CDR3 sequences, with roughly 65% occurring only once. It was patients with CD8+CD57+ cell expansion by flow cytometry who were chosen for sequencing. Sequenced sample: sorted CD4+, CD8+, or CD8+CD57+ T cells (not recorded which) from PBMCs. The receptors here all came from a human donor with aplastic anemia.

V and J are TRBV7-3 and TRBJ2-7; unclear D gene. The germline gives CDR1 SGHTA, CDR2 FQGTGA. The ends were cut back, 2 bases at V and 5 bases at J, with 10 bases in the middle. The CDR3 extends over 13 amino acids. CDR3 sequence (DNA): TGTGCCAGCAGCTTAGGTCGTAATAACGAGCAGTACTTC. It codes for CASSLGRNNEQYF.

This clonotype appeared a few times. This rearrangement joins TRBV7-2 to TRBJ2-7; TRBD1 aligns across 8 bases. The germline gives CDR1 SGHTA, CDR2 FQGNSA. The CDR3 length is 14 residues. V shed 1 base, J shed 6 bases, and the junction held 5 bases outside the gene matches. CDR3 loop: CASSLVGQGGEQYF. The CDR3 DNA reads TGTGCCAGCAGCTTAGTTGGACAGGGAGGCGAGCAGTACTTC. The full variable domain, with the rest looked up from reference TRBV7-2 and TRBJ2-7, is GAGVSQSPSNKVTEKGKDVELRCDPISGHTALYWYRQSLGQGLEFLIYFQGNSAPDKSGLPSDRFSAERTGGSVSTLTIQRTQQEDSAVYLCASSLVGQGGEQYFGPGTRLTVT.

This sequence joins TRBV7-2 and TRBJ1-2; weak D call: TRBD1 (5 bases). The V gene lost 1 base and the J gene lost 4 bases, with 25 bases spanning the gap. Germline values: CDR1 SGHTA, CDR2 FQGNSA. The CDR3 has 19 residues. CDR3 in DNA: TGTGCCAGCAGCTTAGTACCGGGAGGAGATATTACAGGTGGCTATGGCTACACCTTC. Amino acids: CASSLVPGGDITGGYGYTF.

About this clonotype itself: A read error is possible here, since a much larger clone lies one base away. This chain uses TRBV11-3 with TRBJ2-1, with TRBD2 matching over 8 bases. This CDR3 has 16 amino acids. Per the germline V gene, CDR1 is SGHNT and CDR2 is YENEEA. The CDR3: CAGSLAGGGTDNEQFF. CDR3 sequence (DNA): TGTGCCGGCAGCTTAGCAGGCGGGGGGACTGACAATGAGCAGTTCTTC.

The chain joins TRBV7-2 to TRBJ2-7; TRBD1 aligns across 7 bases. CDR1 is SGHTA and CDR2 is FQGNSA in the germline V gene. There are 15 residues in the CDR3. V dropped 1 base and J dropped 2; count of bases not matched to a gene: 5. The CDR3 DNA sequence: TGTGCCAGCAGCTTAGGCTCCCAGGGGGCCTACGAGCAGTACTTC. Translated, it gives CASSLGSQGAYEQYF.

The chain recombines TRBV7-9 with TRBJ2-7, with D unclear. Germline CDR1 SEHNR, CDR2 FQNEAQ (reference sequence). This CDR3 has 16 residues. The ends were cut back, 5 bases at V and 1 base at J, with 18 bases in the middle. The chain's CDR3 is CASSPVGQALSYEQYF. CDR3 DNA sequence: TGTGCCAGCAGCCCCGTGGGTCAAGCGTTATCCTACGAGCAGTACTTC.

The V call is TRBV20-1, the J call TRBJ2-7; weak D call: TRBD2 (5 bases). V lost 3 bases and J lost 2, with 14 bases in between. CDR1 is DFQATT and CDR2 is SNEGSKA in the germline V gene (reference sequence). CDR3 length: 14 residues. The CDR3 loop is CSASLPGNTYEQYF. CDR3 nucleotide sequence: TGCAGTGCTAGTTTACCGGGGAATACCTACGAGCAGTACTTC.

This CDR3 reads CASSPPGANVLTF. The CDR3 DNA reads TGTGCCAGCAGCCCCCCCGGGGCCAACGTCCTGACTTTC. This chain uses TRBV7-8 with TRBJ2-6, with D hard to call. V was clipped by 5 bases and J by 4 bases, with 6 bases between them. Germline CDR1 is SGHVS and CDR2 is FQNEAQ. This CDR3 is 13 amino acids long.

The V call is TRBV7-3, the J call TRBJ2-7; 8 bases map to TRBD1. With V trimmed by 5 bases and J by 3 bases, 9 bases remained unmatched. The length of the CDR3 is 15 residues. CDR1 is SGHTA and CDR2 is FQGTGA in the germline V gene. The CDR3 loop is CASSPPWDRSYEQYF. CDR3 DNA sequence: TGTGCCAGCAGCCCACCGTGGGACAGGAGCTACGAGCAGTACTTC.

The chain joins TRBV19 to TRBJ1-1, with D perhaps TRBD1 (6 bases). Germline CDR1 LNHDA, CDR2 SQIVND (reference sequence). V shed 6 bases and J shed 4 bases, with 15 bases lying between them. The CDR3 loop spans 14 amino acids. The CDR3 reads CASRLDSPGTEAFF. The CDR3 DNA follows: TGTGCCAGTAGGTTGGACAGCCCGGGCACTGAAGCTTTCTTT.

The chain combines TRBV29-1 with TRBJ1-1; 7 bases line up with TRBD1. The V and J ends lost 6 bases and 4 bases, in that order; junction bases with no gene match: 11. Germline assignment: CDR1 SQVTM and CDR2 ANQGSEA. The length of the CDR3 is 14 residues. The CDR3 reads CSVDRGRLGTEAFF. CDR3 DNA: TGCAGCGTCGATAGGGGGCGCTTGGGCACTGAAGCTTTCTTT.

The chain uses TRBV10-2 and TRBJ2-3; D is tentatively TRBD1 or TRBD2 (6 bases each). The CDR3 has 15 amino acids. Germline CDR1 WSHSY, CDR2 SAAADI. The V and J ends lost 6 bases and 1 base respectively, with 14 bases between them. CDR3 coding DNA: TGCGCCAGCAGCTCAGGGGAGGCTCGCACAGATACGCAGTATTTT. Its translation is CASSSGEARTDTQYF.

This clonotype was counted only a few times. The CDR3 bases are TGTGCCAGTAGTACCACCATAAACGTAGTCTATGGCTACACCTTC. This codes for CASSTTINVVYGYTF. This sequence joins TRBV19 and TRBJ1-2, with D unclear. Trimming removed 4 bases at V and 4 bases at J, with 16 bases between. CDR1 is LNHDA, CDR2 SQIVND, per germline (reference sequence). This CDR3 comprises 15 residues.

A few counts support this clonotype. The genes are TRBV7-8 and TRBJ2-7; D possibly corresponds to TRBD1 (6 bases). Germline V gene lookup returns CDR1 SGHVS and CDR2 FQNEAQ. V lost 2 bases, J lost 4 bases, and 21 bases lay in between. CDR3 size: 17 residues. CDR3 sequence: CASSLSALKGDGYEQYF. Here the CDR3 DNA reads TGTGCCAGCAGCTTATCAGCGCTTAAGGGGGACGGGTACGAGCAGTACTTC.

V gene TRBV20-1 combines with J gene TRBJ2-2; D is ambiguous. V gave up 4 bases and J gave up 3 bases, with 6 bases separating them. The CDR3 runs 12 residues. Germline-derived CDR1 and CDR2 are DFQATT and SNEGSKA (reference sequence). The CDR3: CSAKGDTGELFF. The CDR3 region has the DNA TGCAGTGCTAAGGGTGACACCGGGGAGCTGTTTTTT.

The chain employs TRBV14 and TRBJ2-7; D is ambiguous. Germline assignment: CDR1 SGHDN and CDR2 FVKESK. Trimming removed 3 bases from V and 4 bases from J, with 7 bases in between. This CDR3 has 12 residues. The CDR3 is CASSHTAYEQYF. CDR3 nucleotide sequence: TGTGCCAGCAGCCACACAGCATACGAGCAGTACTTC.